This T cell receptor beta chain is drawn from a study of T cell repertoires in cytomegalovirus infection (dated by TCRdb to between 2018 and 2021). Background for the entire study: Recently identified HLA-C-restricted CMV epitopes, whose presentation resists viral immunomodulation, were targeted by peptide stimulations together with well-studied HLA-B-restricted epitopes. Donor HLA type was relevant to the analysis, as public TCR beta signatures indicated carriage of CMV infection together with the matching HLA type. On the study overall, not on this receptor specifically: The ex vivo response was dominated by HLA-C-restricted CMV-specific TCR beta clonotypes, which also provided the single most frequent clonotype in two of eight donors. Cumulative frequency of public TCR beta family members discriminated carriers of CMV infection plus the relevant HLA type in this cohort and an independent 352-donor cohort.

Explained via the paper, the treatment or condition label denotes: in vitro stimulation with specific CMV peptide epitopes to enrich CMV-specific T cells. Sequencing was carried out with an Illumina HiSeq 1500. TCRdb passed the public sequencing reads through fastp at Q25 and MiXCR, retaining productive beta sequences. CDR3 protein duplicates are merged, each entry listing the most common genes and DNA. Within this sample are a few hundred thousand distinct CDR3 sequences, with 35% to 50% of them counted one time only. The leading ten clones occupy about 46% of the sample. In the case of this clonotype: Its recognized antigen is unknown. No much larger clonotype is one base removed from it; base qualities were not supplied.

Measured from the cysteine to the phenylalanine, the CDR3 is 12 residues long. Kept here is only the CDR3 DNA, which spans 36 bases and is read in frame from base 1. Cut back by 10 bases and 7 bases, the V and J ends lie 17 bases apart. Per the germline V gene, ENHRY is the CDR1 and SYGVKD is the CDR2. This receptor was identified in a human donor in good health (CMV status not recorded). Some clones in this sample may be carry-over from other donors' samples. The chain is assembled from TRBV10-3 and TRBJ2-7; TRBD2 is a weak D gene call, 6 bases matching. Sequenced here: cultured PBMCs, sampled from culture after CMV antigen stimulation. The encoded CDR3 is CATGGVMREQYF. The nucleotide sequence is TGTGCCACCGGAGGGGTTATGCGGGAGCAGTACTTC.